Reported below is one TCR beta chain. The target of this receptor is not known. Within one base of it there is no much larger clone, and no base qualities were kept. This entry comes from a study of CD8 T cells in seronegative destructive rheumatoid arthritis (dated by TCRdb to 2020 to 2022). Turning to the overall study: At the time of sampling, most of the eight CND-RA patients were on biological drugs. Peripheral CD8+ TCRbeta repertoires of CCP-negative destructive rheumatoid arthritis (CND-RA) patients were compared with newly diagnosed seropositive RA, seronegative RA and healthy controls. Comparison cohorts of seropositive RA, seronegative RA and healthy controls came from an earlier published TCRbeta dataset rather than new sequencing.

CND-RA patients were negative for the clinical CCP2 antibody test, and joint destruction progressed despite active therapy. Every CND-RA patient had failed conventional anti-rheumatic therapy and showed typical joint destruction in the wrists and ankles. Sampling of CND-RA patients was performed not at diagnosis but after long disease histories, which spanned decades in several cases. Roughly 50 millilitres of EDTA-anticoagulated peripheral blood were collected from each patient. Peripheral blood mononuclear cells were isolated by Ficoll-Paque PLUS density gradient separation. AutoMACS magnetic bead positive selection was used to isolate CD8+ cells from fresh or cryopreserved PBMCs, and flow cytometry was used to check purity. Genomic DNA was extracted with Nucleospin Tissue or Tissue XS kits and quantified on a Qubit 2.0 fluorometer. The study at large found these results: More CMV-reactive and fewer influenza A-reactive CD8+ TCRbeta sequences were observed in CND-RA repertoires than in controls and other RA subtypes. Across the 95,000 to 150,000 clonotypes tested, no public clonotype enrichment was retained after Benjamini-Hochberg correction. The small size of the CND-RA cohort was acknowledged as a limitation of the study. Without diagnostic samples, TCR repertoire differences may partly reflect poor disease control over the years rather than being present at onset. Once age was adjusted for, the CD8+ TCRbeta repertoires of CND-RA patients appeared less diverse and more clonal than the repertoires of other RA subtypes. The authors read the apparently distinct set of enriched public clonotypes carried by CND-RA patients as support for a separate disease subset.

Following the manufacturer's instructions, genomic DNA from CD8+ cells served as the input for TCRbeta sequencing. TCRbeta sequencing used the immunoSEQ assay and was run at a genomics technology centre in Finland. Under the source paper's analysis protocol: Clonotype tables generated by the immunoSEQ preprocessing pipeline were converted into VDJtools format, and non-productive clonotypes were filtered out. Any sample with fewer than 10,000 reads was excluded, the remaining samples were subsampled to 10,000 reads, and most of the eight CND-RA samples made it through. Using the VDJtools CalcDiversityStats function on data subsampled to 10,000 reads, the Shannon-Wiener, Simpson and clonality indices were calculated. Non-singleton TCRbeta clonotypes were hard-matched, with no mismatches allowed, against VDJdb to infer antigen specificity. CDR3 sequences differing by one amino acid (Hamming distance 1) were grouped into clusters with potentially shared antigen targets. After groups were resampled to six samples, public clonotypes were tested for group enrichment with one-sided Fisher's exact tests, and this procedure was repeated ten times. In TCRdb, the immuneACCESS table is reduced to in-frame sequences with V and J assigned. These tables do not hold every clone; where another copy was compared, an unresolved V gene accounts for under half, and the others remain unexplained. V and J calls and clone size are as listed in that table; D and trimming were resolved from the DNA. A total of over 4,000 clones appear in this sample, more than 60% of them only once. The top ten clonotypes cover roughly a third of the sample.

The TCR was taken from a woman between 50 and 70 years old with seronegative destructive rheumatoid arthritis. The sample was CD8+ T cells from blood.

The CDR3 is CASSVAGEGYEQYF. The bases read TGTGCCAGCAGCGTAGCCGGGGAGGGGTACGAGCAGTACTTC. Recombination joined TRBV9 with TRBJ2-7; 7 junctional bases match TRBD2. The germline V gene supplies CDR1 SGDLS and CDR2 YYNGEE. The CDR3 holds 14 amino acids from the cysteine to the phenylalanine. Only the CDR3 part of the read is kept: 42 bases, read in frame from the first base. Trimming removed 0 bases from V and 4 bases from J; the gene matches leave 4 bases unexplained.